This T cell receptor beta chain comes out of a study of blood T cell repertoires in COVID-19. Study summary: Samples representing acute and convalescent COVID-19 were sourced from the United States, Italy and Spain. T cells, B-cell-depleted T cells, or PBMCs supplied cDNA or gDNA.

Remarks on this clone: Other DNA sequences within the sample encode an identical CDR3.

Libraries were prepared by immunoSEQ multiplex PCR; TCRdb keeps only in-frame clonotypes and omits some of them. The profile shows about 400,000 clones, more than 75% of them singletons. Germline V lookup: CDR1 MNHEY, CDR2 SVGAGI. This CDR3 has 14 amino acids. V shed 2 bases and J shed 0 bases, with 6 bases lying between them. The receptor comes from a human donor in a cohort sampled during active COVID-19. The chain links TRBV6-5 to TRBJ2-3; possibly TRBD2 for D (6 bases). The material sequenced was peripheral blood. CDR3 DNA sequence: TGTGCCAGCAGTTACGGGGGGAGCACAGATACGCAGTATTTT. Residues: CASSYGGSTDTQYF.